The following is a T cell receptor beta chain sequence with its context. The CDR3 consists of 16 residues. Germline CDR1 SGHRS, CDR2 YFSETQ. This entry comes from a study of blood T cells in healthy people across ages. Sample-barcoded 5' priming and a J-beta primer mix drove a second PCR of roughly 7 to 11 cycles. Via MiXCR, TCRdb re-called the 5' RACE reads, giving one row per CDR3 protein. Among 1,500,000 or so distinct CDR3 sequences listed, roughly 43% were seen once. The sequencing input was blood. This TCR was recovered from a woman younger than 30 in good health. The gene calls are TRBV5-1 and TRBJ2-5; 7 nucleotides align to TRBD1. The DNA end favors TRBJ2-7, so the J call may be wrong. The CDR3 DNA reads TGCGCCAGCAGCTTGACAGGGGATAATGGGGCCTACGAGCAGTACTTC. Translating it yields CASSLTGDNGAYEQYF.